This TCR beta chain was observed in a study of OX40 agonist ivuxolimab in advanced cancers. Germline CDR1 and CDR2: LNHDA and SQIVND (reference sequence). The CDR3 has 19 residues. V was cut by 5 bases and J by 0 bases, with 23 bases left in between. Clones were read by immunoSEQ multiplex PCR, and TCRdb kept only the in-frame ones, dropping some. The sample comprises 55,000 to 80,000 clones, around 80% of which are singletons, and 2% to 2.5% rests with the top ten. The starting material was CD4+ or CD8+ T cells sorted from blood, obtained in a trial of the OX40 agonist ivuxolimab. The chain has TRBV19 and TRBJ1-5; no firm D call. This TCR came from an adult with an advanced solid tumor such as melanoma, head and neck, liver or kidney cancer. The CDR3 sequence: CASSPARSVTSYSNQPQHF. The CDR3 DNA follows: TGTGCCAGTAGTCCGGCGAGGTCAGTTACTTCCTATAGCAATCAGCCCCAGCATTTT.